This T cell receptor (beta chain) is from a study of cytomegalovirus exposure and HLA in healthy donors. Primers for the PCR totalled 60 Vbeta and 13 Jbeta. This table comes from immunoSEQ multiplex PCR, and its TCRdb copy is limited to in-frame clones, with some not included. The table lists approximately 100,000 clones, approximately 66% of them singletons. Per the germline V gene, CDR1 is KGHSH and CDR2 is LQKENI. This CDR3 is 12 amino acids long. V was clipped by 8 bases and J by 7 bases, with 9 bases between them. What was sequenced was PBMCs. The V gene is TRBV18, the J gene TRBJ1-6; D remains ambiguous. The clonotype comes from a woman in her forties or fifties in good health and CMV-seronegative. DNA of the CDR3: TGTGCCAGCAAGCGTATCAATTCACCCCTCCACTTT. Its protein product is CASKRINSPLHF.